This TCR beta chain was observed in a study of regulatory T cells in long-lasting Graves disease. CDR3 regions were amplified by Arm-PCR using iRepertoire HTBI primers to build TCR beta libraries. TCRdb redid the calling of the multiplex PCR reads with MiXCR, one entry per CDR3 protein. The sample contains some 560,000 distinct CDR3 sequences, 15% to 20% of which appear only once. Specified time point: newly diagnosed GD, antithyroid drugs for less than 3 months. PBMC-derived RNA was used for the TCR library. V shed 2 bases and J shed 5 bases, with 12 bases lying between them. The CDR3 covers 14 residues. Germline CDR1 and CDR2: LGHDT and YNNKEL (reference sequence). This clonotype was counted many times. This sample was shared with a second study, whose subject was T cells in Graves' hyperthyroidism and ophthalmopathy.

This clonotype was sampled from a woman aged 35-65 years with Graves disease. The V gene is TRBV3-1, the J gene TRBJ2-5, with no clear D. The sequencing here drew on peripheral blood mononuclear cells (PBMCs), taken at new diagnosis, from a patient treated with antithyroid drugs. The CDR3 reads CASSQWVTGETQYF. As DNA, the CDR3 is TGTGCCAGCAGCCAATGGGTGACCGGGGAGACCCAGTACTTC.